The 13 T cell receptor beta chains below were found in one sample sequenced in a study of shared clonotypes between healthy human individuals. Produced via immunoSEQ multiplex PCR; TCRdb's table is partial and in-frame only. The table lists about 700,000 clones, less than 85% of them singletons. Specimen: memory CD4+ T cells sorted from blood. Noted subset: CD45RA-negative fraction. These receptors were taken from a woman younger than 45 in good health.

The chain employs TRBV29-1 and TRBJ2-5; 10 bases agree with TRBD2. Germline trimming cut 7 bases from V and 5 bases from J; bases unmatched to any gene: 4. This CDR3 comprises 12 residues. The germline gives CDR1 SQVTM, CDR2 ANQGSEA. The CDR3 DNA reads TGCAGCGCTGGGACTAGCGATGAGACCCAGTACTTC. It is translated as CSAGTSDETQYF.

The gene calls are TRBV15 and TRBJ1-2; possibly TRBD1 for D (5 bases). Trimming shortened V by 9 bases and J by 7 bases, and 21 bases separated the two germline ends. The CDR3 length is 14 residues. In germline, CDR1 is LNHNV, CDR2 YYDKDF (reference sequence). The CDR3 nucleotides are TGTGCCACTGGCACCAGGGAAGCAGGACGTGGCTACACCTTC. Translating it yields CATGTREAGRGYTF.

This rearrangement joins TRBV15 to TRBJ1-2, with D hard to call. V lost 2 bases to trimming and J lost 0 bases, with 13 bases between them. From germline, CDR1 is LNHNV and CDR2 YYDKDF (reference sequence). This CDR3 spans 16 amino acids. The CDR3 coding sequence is TGTGCCACCAGCAGATACATAGTCGGGCCTAACTATGGCTACACCTTC. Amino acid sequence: CATSRYIVGPNYGYTF.

The CDR3 DNA is TGCGCCAGCAGCTTGATCACGGTCGTAAACAATGAGCAGTTCTTC. Protein: CASSLITVVNNEQFF. The chain links TRBV5-1 to TRBJ2-1; D is unresolved. Germline CDR1 and CDR2: SGHRS and YFSETQ. The CDR3 consists of 15 residues. V dropped 1 base and J dropped 5 bases, with 13 bases sitting between them.

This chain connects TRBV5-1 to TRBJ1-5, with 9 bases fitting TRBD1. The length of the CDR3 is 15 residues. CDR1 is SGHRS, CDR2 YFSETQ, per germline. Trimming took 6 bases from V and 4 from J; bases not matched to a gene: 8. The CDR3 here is CASNLLQGANQPQHF. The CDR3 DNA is TGCGCCAGCAACCTATTACAGGGGGCGAATCAGCCCCAGCATTTT. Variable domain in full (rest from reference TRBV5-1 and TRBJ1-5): KAGVTQTPRYLIKTRGQQVTLSCSPISGHRSVSWYQQTPGQGLQFLFEYFSETQRNKGNFPGRFSGRQFSNSRSEMNVSTLELGDSALYLCASNLLQGANQPQHFGDGTRLSIL.

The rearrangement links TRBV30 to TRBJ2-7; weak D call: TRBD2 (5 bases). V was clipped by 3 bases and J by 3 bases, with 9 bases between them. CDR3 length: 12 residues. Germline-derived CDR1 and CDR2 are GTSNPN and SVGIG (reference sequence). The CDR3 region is CAWRASFYEQYF. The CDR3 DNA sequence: TGTGCCTGGAGGGCTAGCTTCTACGAGCAGTACTTC.

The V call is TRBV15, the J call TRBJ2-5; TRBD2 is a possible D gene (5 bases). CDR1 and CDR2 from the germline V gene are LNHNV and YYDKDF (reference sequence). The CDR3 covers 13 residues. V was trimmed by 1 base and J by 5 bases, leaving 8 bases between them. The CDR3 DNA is TGTGCCACCAGCAGAGCACCGGGGGAGACCCAGTACTTC. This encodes CATSRAPGETQYF.

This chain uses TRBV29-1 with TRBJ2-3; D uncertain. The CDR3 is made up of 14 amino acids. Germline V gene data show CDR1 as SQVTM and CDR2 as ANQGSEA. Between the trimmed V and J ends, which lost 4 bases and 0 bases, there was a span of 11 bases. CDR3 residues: CSVAAASSTDTQYF. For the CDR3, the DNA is TGCAGCGTTGCGGCAGCATCTAGCACAGATACGCAGTATTTT.

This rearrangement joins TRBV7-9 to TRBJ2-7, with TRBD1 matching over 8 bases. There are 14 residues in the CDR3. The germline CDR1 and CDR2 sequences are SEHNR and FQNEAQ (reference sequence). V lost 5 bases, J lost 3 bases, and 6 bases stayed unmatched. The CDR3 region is CASSPQGGHYEQYF. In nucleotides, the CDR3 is TGTGCCAGCAGCCCACAGGGGGGACACTACGAGCAGTACTTC.

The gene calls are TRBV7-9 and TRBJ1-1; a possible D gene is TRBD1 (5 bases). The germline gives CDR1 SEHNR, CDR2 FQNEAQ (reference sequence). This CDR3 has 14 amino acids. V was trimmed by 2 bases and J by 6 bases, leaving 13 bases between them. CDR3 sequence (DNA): TGTGCCAGCAGCTTATCTCTAGGGACCGCTGAAGCTTTCTTT. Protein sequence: CASSLSLGTAEAFF.

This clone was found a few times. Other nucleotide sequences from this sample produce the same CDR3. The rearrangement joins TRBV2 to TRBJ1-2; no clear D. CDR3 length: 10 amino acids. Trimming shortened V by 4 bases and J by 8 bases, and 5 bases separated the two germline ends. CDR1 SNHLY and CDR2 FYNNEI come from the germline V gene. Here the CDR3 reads CASSGGGYTF. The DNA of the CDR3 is TGTGCCAGCAGTGGTGGGGGCTACACCTTC.

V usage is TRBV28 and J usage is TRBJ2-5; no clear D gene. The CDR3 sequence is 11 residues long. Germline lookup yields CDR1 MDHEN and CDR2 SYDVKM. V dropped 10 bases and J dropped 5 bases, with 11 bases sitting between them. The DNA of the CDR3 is TGTGCCACGAAGAGCAGGGAGACCCAGTACTTC. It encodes CATKSRETQYF. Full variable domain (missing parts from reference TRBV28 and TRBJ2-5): DVKVTQSSRYLVKRTGEKVFLECVQDMDHENMFWYRQDPGLGLRLIYFSYDVKMKEKGDIPEGYSVSREKKERFSLILESASTNQTSMYLCATKSRETQYFGPGTRLLVL.

The DNA for the CDR3 is TGTGCCAGCAGGGGGACTAGCGGGATCGGCGGGGAGCTGTTTTTT. Encoded protein: CASRGTSGIGGELFF. The chain carries TRBV2 and TRBJ2-2; TRBD2 aligns across 13 bases. Trimming at V came to 6 bases and at J to 7 bases, leaving 5 bases not matched to a gene. The CDR3 totals 15 residues. Germline V CDR1 and CDR2: SNHLY, FYNNEI.